This TCR beta chain was recorded in a study of blood T cell repertoires in COVID-19. Looking at the study overall: Acute-phase and convalescent COVID-19 samples originated in the United States, Italy and Spain. The analysed material was cDNA or gDNA that came from T cells, B-cell-depleted T cells, or PBMCs.

As originally analysed: Amplification with reference gene primers provided the estimates of nucleated cell counts. Libraries were prepared by immunoSEQ multiplex PCR; TCRdb keeps only in-frame clonotypes and omits some of them. Clone size and V and J calls were adopted from that table, with D and trimming inferred from the DNA. This table has 250,000 to 300,000 clones, around nine tenths appearing once. Recruited during active infection, patients (from Seattle) were subsequently followed longitudinally. Per germline, CDR1 MDHEN and CDR2 SYDVKM. The CDR3 runs 16 residues. With 5 bases clipped from V and 11 bases from J, the junction kept 13 bases outside the gene matches.

This clonotype originated in a woman aged 25 to 45 with COVID-19, enrolled during active disease. The sample consisted of peripheral blood. The chain is built from TRBV28 and TRBJ1-6; 9 bases fit TRBD1. CDR3 region: CASSRRRDREYPPLHF. The CDR3 DNA reads as TGTGCCAGCAGTCGTCGCCGGGACAGGGAGTATCCACCCCTCCACTTT.